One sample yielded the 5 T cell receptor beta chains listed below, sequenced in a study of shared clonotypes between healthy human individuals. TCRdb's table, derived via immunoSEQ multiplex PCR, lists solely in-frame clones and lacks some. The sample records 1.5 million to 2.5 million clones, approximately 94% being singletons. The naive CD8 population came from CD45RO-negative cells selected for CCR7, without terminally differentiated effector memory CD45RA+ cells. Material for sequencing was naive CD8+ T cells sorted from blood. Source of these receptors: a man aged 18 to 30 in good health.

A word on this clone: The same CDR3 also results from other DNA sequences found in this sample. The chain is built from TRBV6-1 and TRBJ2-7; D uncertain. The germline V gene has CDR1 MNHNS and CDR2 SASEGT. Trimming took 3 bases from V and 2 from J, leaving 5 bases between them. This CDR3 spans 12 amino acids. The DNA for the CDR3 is TGTGCCAGCAGTGAGGGTACCTACGAGCAGTACTTC. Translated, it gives CASSEGTYEQYF.

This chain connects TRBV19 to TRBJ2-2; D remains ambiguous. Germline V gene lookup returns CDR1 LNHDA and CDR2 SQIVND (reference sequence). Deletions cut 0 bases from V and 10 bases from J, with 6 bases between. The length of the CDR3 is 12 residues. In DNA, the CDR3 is TGTGCCAGTAGTATAGAGTCCACGGAGCTGTTTTTT. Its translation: CASSIESTELFF.

CDR3 in DNA: TGCGCCAGCAGCTTGGGGACTAGCTTGGCTGAGCAGTTCTTC. Residues: CASSLGTSLAEQFF. This sequence joins TRBV5-1 and TRBJ2-1; 8 bases match TRBD2. The ends lost 0 bases at V and 9 bases at J; junction bases unmatched: 5. The germline V gene encodes CDR1 SGHRS and CDR2 YFSETQ. There are 14 residues in the CDR3.

The CDR3 DNA sequence: TGTGCCAGCAGCTTGACACTGGCGGGAATGTTCTTC. This encodes CASSLTLAGMFF. This chain uses TRBV11-2 with TRBJ2-1; TRBD2 is a possible D gene (6 bases). CDR1 and CDR2 (germline): SGHAT, FQNNGV. Trimming took off 3 bases at V and 15 bases at J, with 15 bases between the two ends. The CDR3 has 12 amino acids. Drawing the rest from reference TRBV11-2 and TRBJ2-1, the complete variable domain is EAGVAQSPRYKIIEKRQSVAFWCNPISGHATLYWYQQILGQGPKLLIQFQNNGVVDDSQLPKDRFSAERLKGVDSTLKIQPAKLEDSAVYLCASSLTLAGMFFGPGTRLTVL.

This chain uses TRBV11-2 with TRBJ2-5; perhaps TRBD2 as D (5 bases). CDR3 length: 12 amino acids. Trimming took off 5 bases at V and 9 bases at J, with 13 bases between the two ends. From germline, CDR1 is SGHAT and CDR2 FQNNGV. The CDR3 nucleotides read TGTGCCAGCAGCCCGACGGGATCGGCCCAGTACTTC. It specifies CASSPTGSAQYF.